This note documents a single T cell receptor beta chain sequence. This clonotype has only a few counts. Its target antigen remains unknown. Per-nucleotide qualities are absent, and no much larger clonotype sits a single base away. The donors were 40 or so Caucasian individuals from Russia, aged 6 to 90 years, who were systemically healthy. Around 10 milliliters of peripheral blood were drawn from each donor into EDTA-treated Vacutainer tubes. Ficoll-Paque density-gradient centrifugation was used to isolate PBMCs, with at least 6.5 million per sample. Trizol reagent was used to extract total RNA from PBMCs, with at least 5.5 micrograms per sample. Naive CD45RAhigh/CD27high T cell percentages were measured by flow cytometry on a PBMC aliquot from every donor. V has 0 bases trimmed and J has 4 bases trimmed; junction bases matching no gene number 7. From the cysteine through the phenylalanine, the CDR3 covers 16 amino acids. Just the 48-base CDR3 DNA is kept, in frame starting at base 1. Sequences MNHEY (CDR1) and SMNVEV (CDR2) are obtained from the germline V gene (reference sequence).

This entry comes from a study of blood T cells in healthy people across ages (dated by TCRdb to the mid-2010s). General notes on the study: Template switching captured roughly one uniquely barcoded TCR beta cDNA molecule per two T cells in model experiments. The study measured age-related changes in TCR beta repertoire diversity using deep sequencing normalized with unique cDNA molecular identifiers. The donors were divided into four age groups: young (average approximately 17 years), middle-aged (approximately 42), aged (about 56) and long-lived (more than 75). To avoid experimental bias, donors of different ages were distributed randomly across sequencing lanes. Using the same blood draw, the study looked at two additional independent replicas of 1 million unique cDNA reads for two donors, one aged 18 to 30 and the other aged 80 or older. The paper as a whole reports these results and caveats: Estimates of total diversity based on one million sequenced T cells were considered lower bounds and underestimates. There was a strong correlation between observed TCR beta diversity and the percentage of naive T cells measured by flow cytometry. Since profiling was done on bulk unsorted PBMCs, naive and antigen-experienced compartments could not be conclusively compared. As age increased, observed TCR beta diversity per million T cells dropped in a roughly linear way, and a significant reduction was already evident by age roughly 40. The long-lived group showed more naive CD4+ T cells, fewer expanded clones and increased TCR diversity than the aged group, suggesting age selection. The CMV infection status of donors was not known, potentially confounding age-related changes in expanded clonotypes.

The library was made by 5' RACE. This sample was sequenced with an Illumina HiSeq 2500. A second PCR of roughly 7 to 11 cycles was run with a J-beta primer mix and a sample-barcoded 5' primer. A template-switch 5' adaptor carrying 12 random nucleotides introduced a unique molecular identifier onto each TCR beta cDNA molecule. Each sample yielded at least 3 million CDR3-containing paired-end reads. First-strand cDNA was synthesized from all RNA with the Mint cDNA synthesis kit, primed by a TRBC-specific oligonucleotide. Following uracil-DNA glycosylase treatment, a first 18-cycle PCR with universal primers M1SS and BC2_uni_R was performed on all cDNA. The original pipeline was this. For normalization, 1 million high-quality reads were randomly selected from each sample, with every read carrying a distinct molecular identifier. Instead of being binned into consensus sequences, reads that shared molecular identifiers were thrown out. MiTCR, set to a Q25 quality threshold and the strictest error-elimination algorithm, was used for CDR3 identification, clonotype clustering and error correction. A nonparametric unseen species model using Euler transformation provided a lower-bound estimate of total TCR beta diversity. Using fastp trimming at Q25 and MiXCR clonotype assembly, TCRdb reanalyzed the public sequencing data and kept in-frame beta chains. Each entry is one CDR3 protein sequence, shown with its most common DNA and genes. The V and J calls shown here were made by TCRdb, not taken from the authors' results. In this sample the table shows some 1.5 million distinct CDR3 sequences, 28% of which occur a single time. The ten largest make up 7.7% of the sample.

The clonotype originates from a woman aged 25-40 years in good health. Specimen: blood. The rearrangement joined TRBV27 to TRBJ2-5, with 8 bases aligning to TRBD1. At the DNA level, the sequence is TGTGCCAGCAGTTTATCCAGGACAGGGTTTCGAGAGACCCAGTACTTC. The resulting protein is CASSLSRTGFRETQYF.